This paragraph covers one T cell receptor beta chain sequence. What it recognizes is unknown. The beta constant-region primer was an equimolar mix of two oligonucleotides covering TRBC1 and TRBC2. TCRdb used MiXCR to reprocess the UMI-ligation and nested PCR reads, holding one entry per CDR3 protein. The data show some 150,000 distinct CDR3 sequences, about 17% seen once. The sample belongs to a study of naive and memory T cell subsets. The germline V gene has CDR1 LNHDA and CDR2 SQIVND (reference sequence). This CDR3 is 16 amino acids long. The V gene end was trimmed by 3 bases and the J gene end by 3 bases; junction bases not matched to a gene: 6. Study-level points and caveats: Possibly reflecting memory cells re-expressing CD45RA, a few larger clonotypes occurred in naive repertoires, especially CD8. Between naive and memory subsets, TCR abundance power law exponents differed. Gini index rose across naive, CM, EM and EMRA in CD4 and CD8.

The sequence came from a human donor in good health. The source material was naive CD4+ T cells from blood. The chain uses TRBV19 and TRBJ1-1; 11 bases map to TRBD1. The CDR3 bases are TGTGCCAGTAGTATGGACAGGGGGCCGGTTTACACTGAAGCTTTCTTT. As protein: CASSMDRGPVYTEAFF.